A single sample gave rise to the 32 T cell receptor beta chains below, sequenced in a study of Ad26.COV2.S vaccination and SARS-CoV-2 variants. The assay was immunoSEQ multiplex PCR, and TCRdb's table has in-frame clones only and misses some. The sample lists hundreds of thousands of clones; around 87% were seen once. Treatment defined: about 20 received Ad26.COV2.S at low or high dose, single or two shots; about five received placebo; per-sample allocation not given. The study sampled participants on day 63 after the first vaccine or placebo injection. Sequenced here: peripheral blood, sampled in a trial of Ad26.COV2.S vaccine versus placebo. The receptors were gathered from a person aged 18-65 years who received the Ad26.COV2.S COVID-19 vaccine or a placebo.

The chain couples TRBV12-3 or TRBV12-4 to TRBJ2-2; D not certain. CDR3 size: 13 residues. Trimming took 1 base from V and 5 from J, leaving 5 bases between them. The CDR3 here is CASSLVATGELFF. The CDR3 bases are TGTGCCAGCAGTTTAGTTGCGACCGGGGAGCTGTTTTTT.

A few counts support this clone. The chain employs TRBV4-1 and TRBJ2-5; 8 bases fit TRBD2. After removal of 5 bases from V and 0 bases from J, the junction contained 8 bases not matched to a gene. The CDR3 extends over 16 amino acids. Looked up from germline, CDR1 is MGHRA and CDR2 is YSYEKL. The CDR3 here is CASSGPLGGDQETQYF. CDR3 sequence (DNA): TGCGCCAGCAGCGGGCCACTCGGGGGGGACCAAGAGACCCAGTACTTC.

The chain links TRBV6-5 to TRBJ2-3; 7 bases fit TRBD1. The CDR3 covers 14 residues. Germline lookup yields CDR1 MNHEY and CDR2 SVGAGI. Trimming cost V 6 bases and J 7 bases; bases outside gene matches: 10. In DNA, the CDR3 is TGTGCCAGCAGGCTACAGGGGACGGCAAATACGCAGTATTTT. Translated, it gives CASRLQGTANTQYF.

The rearrangement joins TRBV3-1 (or the pseudogene TRBV3-2) to TRBJ2-5; the match to TRBD1 covers 9 bases. V trimming: 5 bases; J trimming: 5 bases; junction bases outside the gene matches: 6. Germline-derived CDR1 and CDR2 are LGHDT and YNNKEL (reference sequence). CDR3 length equals 14 residues. CDR3 nucleotide sequence: TGTGCCAGCAGCGCGGGACAGGGAATGGAGACCCAGTACTTC. The encoded protein is CASSAGQGMETQYF.

This chain connects TRBV13 to TRBJ2-5; 10 positions agree with TRBD2. Trimming took 5 bases from V and 5 from J; bases not matched to a gene: 11. This CDR3 region has 16 residues. Germline V gives CDR1 PRHDT, CDR2 FYEKMQ (reference sequence). CDR3: CASSDRVAGGRETQYF. The CDR3 DNA follows: TGTGCCAGCAGCGACAGGGTAGCGGGGGGCCGGGAGACCCAGTACTTC.

The J gene is TRBJ1-2, the V gene TRBV9; no clear D. Per the germline V gene, CDR1 is SGDLS and CDR2 is YYNGEE. The CDR3 extends over 14 amino acids. The V gene lost 0 bases and the J gene lost 3 bases, with 9 bases spanning the gap. The CDR3 DNA follows: TGTGCCAGCAGCGTAGCTCACGGGGACTATGGCTACACCTTC. Translated: CASSVAHGDYGYTF.

J is TRBJ2-3 and V is TRBV13; 11 bases line up with TRBD2. The V segment lost 5 bases and the J segment 3 bases; nucleotides outside the gene matches: 10. Germline CDR1 and CDR2: PRHDT and FYEKMQ (reference sequence). The CDR3 extends over 17 amino acids. The CDR3 loop reads CASSIAGGPIGTDTQYF. CDR3 DNA sequence: TGTGCCAGCAGCATAGCGGGAGGGCCTATCGGTACAGATACGCAGTATTTT.

This chain connects TRBV7-2 to TRBJ2-7; D is perhaps TRBD1 or TRBD2 (5 bases each). The CDR3 contains 15 residues. The germline CDR1 and CDR2 sequences are SGHTA and FQGNSA. V was trimmed by 3 bases and J by 2 bases, leaving 14 bases between them. The CDR3 bases are TGTGCCAGCAGCTTGTCCAGGGACCTACCCTACGAGCAGTACTTC. Its protein is CASSLSRDLPYEQYF. Variable domain in full (rest from reference TRBV7-2 and TRBJ2-7): GAGVSQSPSNKVTEKGKDVELRCDPISGHTALYWYRQSLGQGLEFLIYFQGNSAPDKSGLPSDRFSAERTGGSVSTLTIQRTQQEDSAVYLCASSLSRDLPYEQYFGPGTRLTVT.

The chain uses TRBV30 and TRBJ1-2, with 7 bases fitting TRBD1. Trimming cost V 3 bases and J 4 bases; bases outside gene matches: 14. CDR1 and CDR2 (germline): GTSNPN, SVGIG (reference sequence). The CDR3 contains 16 residues. The CDR3 region is CAWRLSGGVSPYGYTF. As DNA, the CDR3 is TGTGCCTGGAGGCTATCAGGGGGGGTTAGCCCCTATGGCTACACCTTC.

The chain joins TRBV6-2 or TRBV6-3 to TRBJ2-1; 13 positions match TRBD2. This CDR3 spans 16 amino acids. Germline loops: CDR1 MNHEY, CDR2 SVGEGT. J was trimmed by 9 bases and V by 4 bases; bases with no gene match: 9. The CDR3 DNA reads TGTGCCAGCAGTTCTCTACTAGCGGGGGGGATGGTTGAGCAGTTCTTC. Encoded protein: CASSSLLAGGMVEQFF.

The chain uses TRBV6-5 and TRBJ2-5; no clear D. This CDR3 contains 11 residues. The V gene's germline CDR1 is MNHEY and CDR2 SVGAGI. V was shortened by 2 bases and J by 5 bases, with 3 bases between the two germline ends. CDR3 in DNA: TGTGCCAGCAGTTACAGGGAGACCCAGTACTTC. It is translated as CASSYRETQYF.

The rearrangement uses TRBV5-1 and TRBJ1-1; D unresolved. Trimming pared 5 bases from V and 1 base from J, leaving 15 bases between. The CDR3 consists of 15 residues. The germline CDR1 and CDR2 sequences are SGHRS and YFSETQ. The CDR3 sequence: CASRRTSPENTEAFF. The CDR3 DNA follows: TGCGCCAGCAGACGGACCTCCCCAGAGAACACTGAAGCTTTCTTT.

The genes are TRBV5-4 and TRBJ2-1; D is uncertain. V lost 2 bases and J 1 base, leaving 10 bases between the germline ends. Germline lookup yields CDR1 SGHNT and CDR2 YYREEE (reference sequence). There are 15 residues in the CDR3. The CDR3 nucleotides read TGTGCCAGCAGCTTCCCGGTGGGGTCCTACAATGAGCAGTTCTTC. It is translated as CASSFPVGSYNEQFF.

The chain is built from TRBV5-1 and TRBJ1-6; D is undetermined. Germline V gene sequence: CDR1 SGHRS, CDR2 YFSETQ. V dropped 0 bases and J dropped 10 bases, with 14 bases sitting between them. The CDR3 consists of 15 residues. CDR3 in DNA: TGCGCCAGCAGCTTGGATCGGTCGCCTTCCTCACCCCTCCACTTT. Protein sequence: CASSLDRSPSSPLHF.

V gene TRBV6-7 combines with J gene TRBJ1-1, with 7 bases fitting TRBD1. TRBV6-7 carries the ORF label, with uncertain function. The V gene end was trimmed by 0 bases and the J gene end by 4 bases; junction bases not matched to a gene: 2. The CDR3 extends over 14 amino acids. The CDR3 DNA reads TGTGCCAGCAGTTACTCCACAGGGGTCACTGAAGCTTTCTTT. The encoded protein is CASSYSTGVTEAFF.

J is TRBJ2-5 and V is TRBV7-2; no reliable D call. Germline V gene data show CDR1 as SGHTA and CDR2 as FQGNSA. The germline V and J ends were trimmed by 1 base and 0 bases, with 9 bases remaining between them. The CDR3 has 15 residues. The CDR3 DNA follows: TGTGCCAGCAGCTTAGGATCAAGGTACCAAGAGACCCAGTACTTC. Protein: CASSLGSRYQETQYF.

V usage is TRBV4-3 and J usage is TRBJ2-7, with TRBD1 matching 9 bases. Germline assignment: CDR1 LGHNA and CDR2 YSLEER. CDR3 length equals 17 residues. The V and J ends lost 0 bases and 5 bases, in that order; junction bases with no gene match: 11. DNA of the CDR3: TGCGCCAGCAGCCAAGATCTAACCGGGACAGGGCTCCACGAGCAGTACTTC. It encodes CASSQDLTGTGLHEQYF.

The J gene is TRBJ1-4, the V gene TRBV6-5; a possible D gene is TRBD1 (5 bases). The CDR3 loop spans 13 amino acids. The germline V gene has CDR1 MNHEY and CDR2 SVGAGI. V was trimmed by 8 bases and J by 5 bases, leaving 12 bases between them. CDR3 protein: CASGARLNEKLFF. The CDR3 DNA is TGTGCCAGCGGGGCTCGATTGAATGAAAAACTGTTTTTT.

The chain employs TRBV21-1 and TRBJ1-1; the D segment call TRBD1 is taken from the table without a DNA check. TRBV21-1 is listed as a pseudogene. The CDR3 has 13 amino acids. CDR3 sequence (DNA): TGTGCCAGCAGCAAAGGAGGGACAGGTGAAGCTTTCTTT. This sequence encodes CASSKGGTGEAFF.

This clone is a singleton in its sample. The chain has TRBV7-9 and TRBJ2-7; tentatively, D is TRBD1 (6 bases). There are 14 residues in the CDR3. Deletions cut 5 bases from V and 1 base from J, with 12 bases between. Germline V lookup: CDR1 SEHNR, CDR2 FQNEAQ (reference sequence). This chain's CDR3 is CASSPWTVSYEQYF. CDR3 in DNA: TGTGCCAGCAGCCCATGGACAGTATCCTACGAGCAGTACTTC.

The rearrangement uses TRBV29-1 and TRBJ2-1; 7 bases are shared with TRBD2. V shed 6 bases, J shed 9 bases, and the junction held 8 bases outside the gene matches. The CDR3 is 12 amino acids. CDR1 and CDR2 (germline): SQVTM, ANQGSEA. The CDR3 DNA sequence: TGCAGCGTCCACGCGGGGGTACCTGAGCAGTTCTTC. Protein sequence: CSVHAGVPEQFF.

CDR3 sequence (DNA): TGTGCCAGCAGTCCACGCGGGACAGAGAACACTGAAGCTTTCTTT. Its protein product is CASSPRGTENTEAFF. The V and J genes are TRBV6-5 and TRBJ1-1; 7 positions match TRBD1. The V segment lost 5 bases and the J segment 1 base; nucleotides outside the gene matches: 7. CDR1 and CDR2 from the germline V gene are MNHEY and SVGAGI. The length of the CDR3 is 15 residues.

This rearrangement joins TRBV6-4 to TRBJ1-2; weak D call: TRBD1 (5 bases). This CDR3 spans 15 amino acids. Germline loops: CDR1 MRHNA, CDR2 SNTAGT. Trimming cost V 3 bases and J 3 bases, with 14 bases left between them. The CDR3, as DNA: TGTGCCAGCAGTGAAGGAGAAATGGGACACTATGGCTACACCTTC. Translation gives CASSEGEMGHYGYTF.

J is TRBJ2-5 and V is TRBV19; tentative D call: TRBD1 (6 bases). Trimming cost V 4 bases and J 5 bases, with 17 bases left between them. The CDR3 runs 15 residues. The germline gives CDR1 LNHDA, CDR2 SQIVND (reference sequence). CDR3 sequence reads: CASSNPAERGETQYF. The CDR3 nucleotides read TGTGCCAGTAGTAACCCTGCGGAAAGGGGGGAGACCCAGTACTTC.

The rearrangement uses TRBV18 and TRBJ2-7; TRBD2 matches at 7 bases. CDR1 and CDR2 from the germline V gene are KGHSH and LQKENI. The CDR3 is made up of 13 amino acids. V was pared by 6 bases and J by 3 bases, with 5 bases of the junction left unmatched. This chain's CDR3 is CASSRAGNYEQYF. The CDR3 bases are TGTGCCAGCTCGAGAGCGGGGAACTACGAGCAGTACTTC.

This chain uses TRBV28 with TRBJ1-5; D not resolved. The V end lost 7 bases, the J end lost 7 bases, and 8 bases lay between the germline ends. The CDR3 runs 11 residues. Germline V gene lookup returns CDR1 MDHEN and CDR2 SYDVKM. CDR3 residues: CASNGGQPQHF. CDR3 nucleotides: TGTGCCAGCAACGGAGGGCAGCCCCAGCATTTT. Drawing the rest from reference TRBV28 and TRBJ1-5, the complete variable domain is DVKVTQSSRYLVKRTGEKVFLECVQDMDHENMFWYRQDPGLGLRLIYFSYDVKMKEKGDIPEGYSVSREKKERFSLILESASTNQTSMYLCASNGGQPQHFGDGTRLSIL.

This sequence joins TRBV5-6 and TRBJ2-1, with D perhaps TRBD1 or TRBD2 (5 bases each). The length of the CDR3 is 13 residues. V was cut by 5 bases and J by 8 bases, with 14 bases left in between. From germline, CDR1 is SGHDT and CDR2 YYEEEE. The CDR3 spells CASRGDRLHEQFF. CDR3 DNA: TGTGCCAGCAGGGGGGACCGACTCCATGAGCAGTTCTTC.

The chain links TRBV6-2 or TRBV6-3 to TRBJ2-1, with D possibly TRBD2 on 5 matching bases. This CDR3 is built from 14 residues. CDR1 and CDR2 (germline): MNHEY, SVGEGT. Trimming cost V 4 bases and J 3 bases, with 10 bases left between them. CDR3: CASSFTSDYNEQFF. The CDR3 region has the DNA TGTGCCAGCAGTTTTACTAGTGACTACAATGAGCAGTTCTTC.

Written as DNA, the CDR3 is TGTGCCTGGGACGTTCAGGGTATTGTCACCTTC. Protein product: CAWDVQGIVTF. The chain employs TRBV30 and TRBJ1-2, with a tentative D call TRBD1 (5 bases). Germline V gives CDR1 GTSNPN, CDR2 SVGIG (reference sequence). The CDR3 extends over 11 amino acids. V was clipped by 5 bases and J by 13 bases, with 17 bases between them.

This chain uses TRBV28 with TRBJ1-6, with D possibly matching TRBD1 (5 bases). Trimming took off 2 bases at V and 2 bases at J, with 7 bases between the two ends. Germline CDR1 and CDR2: MDHEN and SYDVKM. This CDR3 is built from 15 residues. The CDR3 DNA sequence: TGTGCCAGCAGTTTACAGGGCCCCTATAATTCACCCCTCCACTTT. Translating it yields CASSLQGPYNSPLHF.

CDR3: CASSYRAGGELFF. In DNA form, the CDR3 reads TGTGCCAGCAGTTACAGGGCGGGCGGGGAGCTGTTTTTT. The chain combines TRBV2 with TRBJ2-2; D perhaps matches TRBD1 (6 bases). V was cut by 5 bases and J by 7 bases, with 11 bases left in between. The CDR3 covers 13 residues. Germline values: CDR1 SNHLY, CDR2 FYNNEI. The full variable domain, in which reference TRBV2 and TRBJ2-2 provide the parts outside the CDR3, is EPEVTQTPSHQVTQMGQEVILRCVPISNHLYFYWYRQILGQKVEFLVSFYNNEISEKSEIFDDQFSVERPDGSNFTLKIRSTKLEDSAMYFCASSYRAGGELFFGEGSRLTVL.

CDR3 protein: CSASQGGTASNQPQHF. The DNA of the CDR3 is TGCAGTGCTAGTCAGGGGGGTACGGCTAGCAATCAGCCCCAGCATTTT. The rearrangement links TRBV20-1 to TRBJ1-5; TRBD1 aligns across 7 bases. The CDR3 contains 16 residues. V gave up 3 bases and J gave up 0 bases; unmatched junction bases: 8. Per germline, CDR1 DFQATT and CDR2 SNEGSKA (reference sequence).